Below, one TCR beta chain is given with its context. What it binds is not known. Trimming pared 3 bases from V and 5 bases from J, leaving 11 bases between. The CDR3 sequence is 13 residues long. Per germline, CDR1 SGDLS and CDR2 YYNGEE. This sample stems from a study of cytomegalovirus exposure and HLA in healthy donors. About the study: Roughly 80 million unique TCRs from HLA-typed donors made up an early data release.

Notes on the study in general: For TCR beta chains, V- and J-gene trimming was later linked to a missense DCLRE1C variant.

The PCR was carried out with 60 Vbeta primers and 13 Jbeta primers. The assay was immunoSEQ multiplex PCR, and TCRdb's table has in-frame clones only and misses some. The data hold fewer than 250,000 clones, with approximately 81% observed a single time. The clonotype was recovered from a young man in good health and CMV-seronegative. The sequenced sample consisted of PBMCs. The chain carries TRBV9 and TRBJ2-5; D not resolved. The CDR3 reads CASSEAASETQYF. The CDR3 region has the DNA TGTGCCAGCAGCGAAGCCGCGAGCGAGACCCAGTACTTC.